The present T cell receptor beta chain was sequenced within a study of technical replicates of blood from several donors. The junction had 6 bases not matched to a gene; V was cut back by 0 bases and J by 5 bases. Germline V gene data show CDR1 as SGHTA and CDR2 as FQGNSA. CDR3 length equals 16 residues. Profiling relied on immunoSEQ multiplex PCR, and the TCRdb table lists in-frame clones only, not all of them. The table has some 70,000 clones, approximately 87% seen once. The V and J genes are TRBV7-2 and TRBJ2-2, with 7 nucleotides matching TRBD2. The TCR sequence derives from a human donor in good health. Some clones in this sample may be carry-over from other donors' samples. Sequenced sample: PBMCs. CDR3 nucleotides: TGTGCCAGCAGCTTAGCGGCGGGGCGGGGGACCGGGGAGCTGTTTTTT. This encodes CASSLAAGRGTGELFF.